These T cell receptor beta chains were read from a single sample in a study of identical twins. TCRdb reprocessed the 5' RACE reads with MiXCR, giving one entry per CDR3 protein. This table holds 1.5 million to 2 million distinct CDR3 sequences, about 32% found once. Sequencing was carried out using cord blood. These receptors were taken from a newborn girl in good health. The CDR3 runs from the conserved cysteine through the conserved F or W. The order of the fields is CDR3 protein, CDR3 DNA, clone size, D gene, V gene, J gene. A D gene is named only where the DNA matches it firmly. Clone size is given for some rows only: seen once, a few or many times, or a class if the clone is expanded.

CSVETGYEQYF	TGCAGCGTGGAGACAGGGTACGAGCAGTACTTC	many	TRBD1	TRBV29-1	TRBJ2-7
CATSRVWATDTQYF	TGTGCCACCAGCAGAGTCTGGGCCACAGATACGCAGTATTTT	.	.	TRBV15	TRBJ2-3
CATSREREGAKNIQYF	TGTGCCACCAGCAGAGAACGGGAGGGGGCCAAAAACATTCAGTACTTC	few	TRBD2	TRBV15	TRBJ2-4
CARGLAGVSEQYF	TGTGCCAGGGGTCTAGCGGGAGTAAGTGAGCAGTACTTC	once	TRBD2	TRBV6-1	TRBJ2-7
CASSYFGGSTNEKLFF	TGTGCCAGCAGTTACTTTGGGGGTTCAACTAATGAAAAACTGTTTTTT	few	.	TRBV6-6	TRBJ1-4
CSASGKGGDTQYF	TGCAGTGCTAGCGGGAAAGGGGGAGATACGCAGTATTTT	.	.	TRBV20-1	TRBJ2-3
CASSLSGSMRGRGPLNSPLHF	TGTGCCAGCAGCTTAAGCGGCAGTATGAGGGGACGCGGACCCCTAAATTCACCCCTCCACTTT	.	.	TRBV7-6	TRBJ1-6
CASSVVGSVPETQYF	TGTGCCAGCAGCGTAGTCGGGTCGGTCCCAGAGACCCAGTACTTC	.	.	TRBV9	TRBJ2-5
CASSLRLAGGSSYEQYF	TGTGCCAGCAGTTTAAGACTAGCGGGAGGGTCCTCCTACGAGCAGTACTTC	few	TRBD2	TRBV28	TRBJ2-7
CASSGRPFNEQFF	TGTGCCAGCAGCGGGAGGCCCTTCAATGAGCAGTTCTTC	few	TRBD2	TRBV28	TRBJ2-1
CASSPSSEQYF	TGTGCCAGCAGTCCGAGCTCTGAGCAGTACTTC	many	.	TRBV6-6	TRBJ2-7
CASTPGVGRNGYTF	TGTGCCAGCACCCCTGGGGTGGGAAGAAATGGCTACACCTTC	.	.	TRBV12-3/TRBV12-4	TRBJ1-2
CSARTGTGGANEKLFF	TGCAGTGCTAGGACCGGGACCGGGGGGGCTAATGAAAAACTGTTTTTT	.	.	TRBV20-1	TRBJ1-4
CASSYSLGWKTEAFF	TGTGCCAGCAGTTACTCCTTGGGTTGGAAAACTGAAGCTTTCTTT	few	.	TRBV6-5	TRBJ1-1
CASSLVPLTSGGVYNEQYF	TGTGCCAGCAGCTTAGTCCCGTTGACTAGCGGGGGGGTCTACAATGAGCAGTACTTC	.	TRBD2	TRBV7-6	TRBJ2-7
CASSYFRGRSGELFF	TGCGCCAGCAGCTACTTCAGGGGGCGGAGCGGGGAGCTGTTTTTT	.	TRBD1	TRBV4-1	TRBJ2-2
CASSFQDTAYEQYF	TGTGCCAGCAGTTTTCAGGACACTGCCTACGAGCAGTACTTC	many	.	TRBV12-3/TRBV12-4	TRBJ2-7
CSAMDRGLVSNQPQHF	TGCAGTGCTATGGACAGGGGGCTAGTCAGCAATCAGCCCCAGCATTTT	.	TRBD1	TRBV20-1	TRBJ1-5
CASSSGQTYEQYF	TGTGCCAGCAGCTCGGGACAGACCTACGAGCAGTACTTC	many	TRBD1	TRBV28	TRBJ2-7
CASSREWGAKNIQYF	TGTGCCAGCAGTCGTGAGTGGGGAGCCAAAAACATTCAGTACTTC	.	.	TRBV11-2	TRBJ2-4
CASSDLNKGYGYTF	TGTGCCAGCAGTGACCTCAATAAGGGCTATGGCTACACCTTC	few	.	TRBV6-1	TRBJ1-2
CASSRLAGESSYNEQFF	TGTGCCAGCAGTCGACTAGCGGGAGAGAGCTCCTACAATGAGCAGTTCTTC	.	TRBD2	TRBV14	TRBJ2-1
CASRRTDEQYF	TGTGCCAGCAGGCGGACAGACGAGCAGTACTTC	many	.	TRBV2	TRBJ2-7
CASSGQGGTGELFF	TGTGCCAGCAGTGGACAGGGGGGCACCGGGGAGCTGTTTTTT	.	TRBD1	TRBV6-1	TRBJ2-2
CASSLGQRRDYGYSF	TGTGCCAGCAGTTTGGGGCAGAGGAGGGACTATGGCTACAGCTTC	.	.	TRBV12-3/TRBV12-4	TRBJ1-2
CASSLWSGRGDNEQFF	TGTGCCAGCAGTTTATGGAGCGGGAGGGGGGACAATGAGCAGTTCTTC	.	TRBD2	TRBV27	TRBJ2-1